Below are 5 T cell receptor beta chains sequenced from a single sample in a study of monozygotic twins with inflammatory bowel disease. TCRdb reanalyzed the 5' RACE reads, giving one entry per CDR3 protein sequence and no DNA. This sample's table reports approximately 400,000 distinct CDR3 sequences. Sequencing was done on a sample of blood. Receptors originate from a human donor with ulcerative colitis or Crohn's disease, or a healthy co-twin of an affected twin (not recorded which).

The V call is TRBV27, the J call TRBJ1-5; absent DNA, TCRdb's TRBD1 call cannot be checked. This CDR3 spans 17 amino acids. The germline CDR1 and CDR2 sequences are MNHEY and SMNVEV (reference sequence). CDR3: CASSLWGSGGVNQPQHF.

This chain links TRBV27 with TRBJ2-5; TCRdb's D call, TRBD1, is unchecked because there is no DNA. Germline CDR1 reads MNHEY; CDR2 reads SMNVEV (reference sequence). This CDR3 comprises 17 residues. The CDR3 loop reads CASSSSPGTGMVETQYF.

The rearrangement uses TRBV13 and TRBJ1-1. Germline CDR1 and CDR2: PRHDT and FYEKMQ (reference sequence). The CDR3 extends over 13 amino acids. The CDR3 loop reads CASSLTINTEAFF.

The chain uses TRBV9 and TRBJ1-6. This CDR3 is 16 amino acids long. Germline CDR1 and CDR2: SGDLS and YYNGEE. This chain's CDR3 is CASSARQSSYNSPLHF.

The chain links TRBV2 to TRBJ2-3; TCRdb gives TRBD1 as the D gene, but with no DNA this cannot be confirmed. This CDR3 is built from 15 residues. Germline-derived CDR1 and CDR2 are SNHLY and FYNNEI. The CDR3 sequence is CASSEEQGGTDTQYF.